The 12 T cell receptor beta chains below were found in one sample sequenced in a study of CD8 T cells in Susac syndrome. cDNA came from about 0.5 to 1 ug RNA primed by random hexamers. TCRdb re-derived calls from the immunoSEQ multiplex PCR reads in MiXCR, one entry per CDR3 protein. The data contain over 350,000 distinct CDR3 sequences, around 83% of them seen just once; the ten biggest clones take up under 0.15%. The sequenced material came from CD8+ T cells from PBMCs. The source is a human donor with multiple sclerosis.

This chain joins TRBV7-9 and TRBJ2-7; D might be TRBD1 (6 bases). V was pared by 5 bases and J by 6 bases, with 17 bases between. Germline-derived CDR1 and CDR2 are SEHNR and FQNEAQ (reference sequence). This CDR3 spans 14 amino acids. For the CDR3, the DNA is TGTGCCAGCAGCACCCCCCAGGGGCTGGCCGAGCAGTACTTC. It encodes CASSTPQGLAEQYF.

The chain couples TRBV4-1 to TRBJ1-2; 10 bases align to TRBD1. In germline, CDR1 is MGHRA, CDR2 YSYEKL. Trimming took 3 bases from V and 6 from J; bases not matched to a gene: 7. The CDR3 extends over 15 amino acids. CDR3 nucleotides: TGCGCCAGCAGCCATACGACAGGGGGCGGCGATGGCTACACCTTC. It encodes CASSHTTGGGDGYTF.

V usage is TRBV6-6 and J usage is TRBJ1-1, with D uncertain. There are 15 residues in the CDR3. Germline lookup yields CDR1 MNHNY and CDR2 SVGAGI (reference sequence). Trimming shortened V by 2 bases and J by 1 base, and 11 bases separated the two germline ends. The CDR3 bases are TGTGCCAGCAGTTACCCTGCAGAACCGAACACTGAAGCTTTCTTT. Translating it yields CASSYPAEPNTEAFF.

The chain uses TRBV20-1 and TRBJ2-7, with 8 bases identical to TRBD2. Losses at the gene ends were 5 bases for V and 4 bases for J; bases not matched to a gene: 13. The CDR3 is 15 amino acids. Looked up from germline, CDR1 is DFQATT and CDR2 is SNEGSKA (reference sequence). As DNA, the CDR3 is TGCAGTGCTTCCTACCCCGGACTAGCCGGATACGAGCAGTACTTC. Its protein product is CSASYPGLAGYEQYF.

CDR3 DNA: TGTGCCTGGAGCCTAATGGGTCTCTACGAGCAGTACTTC. This sequence encodes CAWSLMGLYEQYF. V usage is TRBV30 and J usage is TRBJ2-7, with no clear D. CDR1 is GTSNPN and CDR2 is SVGIG in the germline V gene (reference sequence). The V gene lost 3 bases and the J gene lost 3 bases, with 12 bases spanning the gap. The CDR3 runs to 13 residues.

This chain connects TRBV20-1 to TRBJ2-1, with 9 bases identical to TRBD2. Per the germline V gene, CDR1 is DFQATT and CDR2 is SNEGSKA (reference sequence). The V and J ends lost 6 bases and 8 bases, in that order; junction bases with no gene match: 5. This CDR3 has 12 residues. In DNA form, the CDR3 reads TGCAGTGCGTCGGCGGGGGGGCATGAGCAGTTCTTC. Translated, it gives CSASAGGHEQFF.

The rearrangement joins TRBV6-5 to TRBJ2-3; 8 bases are a match to TRBD2. The germline V gene encodes CDR1 MNHEY and CDR2 SVGAGI. This CDR3 spans 18 amino acids. J gave up 2 bases and V 0 bases, and 10 bases lay outside the gene matches. The CDR3 protein is CASSYSGLLAGYTDTQYF. Here the CDR3 DNA reads TGTGCCAGCAGTTACTCTGGTCTCTTAGCGGGATACACAGATACGCAGTATTTT.

The chain uses TRBV29-1 and TRBJ1-1, with a tentative D call TRBD1 (5 bases). The CDR3 contains 14 residues. Trimming shortened V by 0 bases and J by 2 bases, and 10 bases separated the two germline ends. The germline V gene has CDR1 SQVTM and CDR2 ANQGSEA. The CDR3 spells CSVEDGAENTEAFF. DNA of the CDR3: TGCAGCGTTGAAGATGGGGCAGAAAACACTGAAGCTTTCTTT.

The rearrangement joins TRBV12-3 or TRBV12-4 to TRBJ2-5, with D perhaps TRBD2 (6 bases). Deletions cut 8 bases from V and 5 bases from J, with 21 bases between. This CDR3 comprises 15 residues. CDR3 DNA sequence: TGTGCCAGCGGTACGGTGGGAGTGGGAGGTGAGACCCAGTACTTC. Protein product: CASGTVGVGGETQYF.

This chain joins TRBV3-1 and TRBJ2-1; possible D gene TRBD2, 6 bases. Germline assignment: CDR1 LGHDT and CDR2 YNNKEL (reference sequence). Trimming shortened V by 4 bases and J by 8 bases, and 15 bases separated the two germline ends. The CDR3 is 14 amino acids. The CDR3 loop is CASSPPLGSDEQFF. CDR3 sequence (DNA): TGTGCCAGCAGCCCCCCCCTCGGGAGCGATGAGCAGTTCTTC.

This chain uses TRBV6-5 with TRBJ2-2; maybe TRBD1 (5 bases). This CDR3 is 14 amino acids long. Germline V gene lookup returns CDR1 MNHEY and CDR2 SVGAGI. V lost 4 bases to trimming and J lost 9 bases, with 15 bases between them. DNA for the CDR3: TGTGCCAGCAGTTTTATTCAGGGCCGGAGGGAGCTGTTTTTT. Amino acid sequence: CASSFIQGRRELFF.

V usage is TRBV14 and J usage is TRBJ2-1; the match to TRBD1 covers 10 bases. Germline V gives CDR1 SGHDN, CDR2 FVKESK. V was clipped by 0 bases and J by 8 bases; unmatched bases: 16. The CDR3 runs 19 residues. For the CDR3, the DNA is TGTGCCAGCAGCCAAGATCCATACCCACTAAGACAGGGGGCACATGAGCAGTTCTTC. This sequence encodes CASSQDPYPLRQGAHEQFF.